The sequence of this T cell receptor beta chain was determined in a study of blood T cell repertoires in COVID-19. Study at large: Samples of COVID-19 (acute and convalescent) were obtained from the United States, Italy and Spain. The cDNA or gDNA used as material had been derived from T cells, B-cell-depleted T cells, or PBMCs.

Trimming took off 5 bases at V and 4 bases at J, with 15 bases between the two ends. Germline values: CDR1 SGHTA, CDR2 FQGTGA. This CDR3 comprises 16 residues. Original analysis: Counts of nucleated cells, estimated from reference gene primer amplification, were obtained. The assay was immunoSEQ multiplex PCR, and TCRdb's table has in-frame clones only and misses some. The V and J calls and the clone size are those of that table, but D and trimming were determined from the DNA. Altogether under 150,000 clones are present, 80% to 85% being singletons, with the ten largest covering over 7.5%. The sequenced material came from peripheral blood. This rearrangement joins TRBV7-3 to TRBJ2-6; perhaps TRBD1 as D (5 bases). The origin of this receptor is a woman in her sixties with active or convalescent COVID-19. DNA for the CDR3: TGTGCCAGCAGCCAGTCGCAGGGTTCGGGGGCCAACGTCCTGACTTTC. It is translated as CASSQSQGSGANVLTF.